Shown below are 5 T cell receptor beta chains from a single sample sequenced in a study of blood T cells in healthy people across ages. A sample-barcoded 5' primer and a J-beta primer mix were used in a second PCR of roughly 7 to 11 cycles. A single record per CDR3 protein comes from TCRdb applying MiXCR to the 5' RACE reads. Of 780,000 or so distinct CDR3 sequences in the sample, roughly 25% were seen once. The same data also contributed to another study, on T cells of mothers and their children.

Input material: blood. All receptors come from a boy between 10 and 17 years old in good health.

This clonotype showed up just a few times. J is TRBJ2-1 and V is TRBV7-9; no reliable D call. Germline assignment: CDR1 SEHNR and CDR2 FQNEAQ (reference sequence). V was shortened by 1 base and J by 2 bases, with 12 bases between the two germline ends. The CDR3 runs 16 residues. The CDR3, as DNA: TGTGCCAGCAGCTTAGTTGACCTTCCCCCCTACAATGAGCAGTTCTTC. This translates into CASSLVDLPPYNEQFF.

This clonotype was found once. The chain recombines TRBV28 with TRBJ1-4, with unresolved D. Trimming left V 6 bases short and J 5 bases short, with 13 bases between. Germline CDR1 MDHEN, CDR2 SYDVKM. This CDR3 has 14 residues. The CDR3 loop is CASSKTKLNEKLFF. The CDR3 DNA reads as TGTGCCAGCAGCAAAACAAAACTGAATGAAAAACTGTTTTTT.

This chain uses TRBV5-1 with TRBJ2-4; TRBD1 matches at 10 bases. The CDR3 loop spans 15 amino acids. Germline CDR1 is SGHRS and CDR2 is YFSETQ. Trimming cost V 3 bases and J 4 bases; bases outside gene matches: 4. The CDR3 DNA reads as TGCGCCAGCAGCTCCCAGGGACAGGGGAAAAACATTCAGTACTTC. It specifies CASSSQGQGKNIQYF.

This clonotype has a handful of counts. The chain combines TRBV6-6 with TRBJ2-4; no firm D call. This CDR3 has 13 amino acids. V was shortened by 5 bases and J by 9 bases, with 14 bases between the two germline ends. CDR1 MNHNY and CDR2 SVGAGI come from the germline V gene (reference sequence). As DNA, the CDR3 is TGTGCCAGCAGTGCCGACCAAAAGGGCATTCAGTACTTC. Protein sequence: CASSADQKGIQYF.

V gene TRBV27 combines with J gene TRBJ2-7, with 10 bases aligning to TRBD2. CDR1 is MNHEY and CDR2 is SMNVEV in the germline V gene (reference sequence). CDR3 length: 14 residues. V lost 2 bases to trimming and J lost 3 bases; unmatched junction nucleotides: 1. This chain's CDR3 is CASSLRTSGYEQYF. The DNA of the CDR3 is TGTGCCAGCAGTTTAAGGACTAGCGGCTACGAGCAGTACTTC.